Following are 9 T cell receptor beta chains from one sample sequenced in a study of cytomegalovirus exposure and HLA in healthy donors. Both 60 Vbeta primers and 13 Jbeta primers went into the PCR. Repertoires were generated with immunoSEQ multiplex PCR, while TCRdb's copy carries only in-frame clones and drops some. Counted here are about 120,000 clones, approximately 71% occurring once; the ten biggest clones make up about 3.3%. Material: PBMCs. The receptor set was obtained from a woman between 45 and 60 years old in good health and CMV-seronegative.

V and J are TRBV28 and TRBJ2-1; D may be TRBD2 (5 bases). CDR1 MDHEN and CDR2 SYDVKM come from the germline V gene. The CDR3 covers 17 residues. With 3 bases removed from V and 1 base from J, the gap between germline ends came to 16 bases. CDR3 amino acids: CASSLVLEAPSYNEQFF. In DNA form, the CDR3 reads TGTGCCAGCAGTTTGGTTCTGGAGGCCCCGTCCTACAATGAGCAGTTCTTC.

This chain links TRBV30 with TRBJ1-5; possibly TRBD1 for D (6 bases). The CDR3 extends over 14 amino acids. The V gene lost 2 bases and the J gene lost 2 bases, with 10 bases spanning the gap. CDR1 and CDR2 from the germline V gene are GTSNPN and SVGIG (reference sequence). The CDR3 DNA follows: TGTGCCTGGAGTCTGACAGGTGGCAATCAGCCCCAGCATTTT. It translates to CAWSLTGGNQPQHF.

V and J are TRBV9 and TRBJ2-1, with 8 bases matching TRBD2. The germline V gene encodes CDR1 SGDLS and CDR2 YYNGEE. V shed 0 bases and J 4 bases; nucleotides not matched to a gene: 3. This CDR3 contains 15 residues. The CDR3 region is CASSVAGGEYNEQFF. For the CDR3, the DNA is TGTGCCAGCAGCGTAGCGGGAGGGGAATACAATGAGCAGTTCTTC.

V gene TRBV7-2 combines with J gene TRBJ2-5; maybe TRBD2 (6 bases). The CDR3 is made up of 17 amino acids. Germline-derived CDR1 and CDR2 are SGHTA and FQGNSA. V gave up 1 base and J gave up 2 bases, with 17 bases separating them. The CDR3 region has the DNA TGTGCCAGCAGCTTAGGGCGGGGTTCGATAACGCAAGAGACCCAGTACTTC. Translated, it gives CASSLGRGSITQETQYF.

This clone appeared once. The CDR3 region is CASSFGGGAEETQYF. The CDR3 DNA reads TGCGCCAGCAGCTTTGGGGGGGGCGCGGAGGAGACCCAGTACTTC. This chain uses TRBV5-1 with TRBJ2-5; possible D gene TRBD2, 7 bases. Per germline, CDR1 SGHRS and CDR2 YFSETQ. The V and J ends lost 2 bases and 5 bases respectively, with 16 bases between them. The CDR3 length is 15 residues. The whole variable domain, remainder taken from reference TRBV5-1 and TRBJ2-5, is KAGVTQTPRYLIKTRGQQVTLSCSPISGHRSVSWYQQTPGQGLQFLFEYFSETQRNKGNFPGRFSGRQFSNSRSEMNVSTLELGDSALYLCASSFGGGAEETQYFGPGTRLLVL.

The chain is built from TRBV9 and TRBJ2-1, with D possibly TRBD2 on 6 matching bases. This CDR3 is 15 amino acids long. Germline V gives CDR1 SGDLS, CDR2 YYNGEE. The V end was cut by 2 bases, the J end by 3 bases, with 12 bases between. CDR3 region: CASSVEGVSYNEQFF. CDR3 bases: TGTGCCAGCAGCGTGGAGGGAGTGAGCTACAATGAGCAGTTCTTC.

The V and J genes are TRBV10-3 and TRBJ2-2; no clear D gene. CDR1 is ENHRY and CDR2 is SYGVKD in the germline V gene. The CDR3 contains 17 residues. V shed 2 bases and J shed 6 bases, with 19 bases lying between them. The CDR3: CAISEPLSSSGAGELFF. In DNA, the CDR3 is TGTGCCATCAGTGAGCCGCTTTCCTCATCAGGCGCCGGGGAGCTGTTTTTT.

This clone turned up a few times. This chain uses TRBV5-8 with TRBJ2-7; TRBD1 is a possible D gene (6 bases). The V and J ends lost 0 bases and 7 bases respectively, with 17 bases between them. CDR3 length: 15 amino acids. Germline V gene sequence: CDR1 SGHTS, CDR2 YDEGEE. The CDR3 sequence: CASSLAGTGLGEQYF. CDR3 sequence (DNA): TGTGCCAGCAGCTTGGCCGGCACAGGGTTAGGAGAGCAGTACTTC.

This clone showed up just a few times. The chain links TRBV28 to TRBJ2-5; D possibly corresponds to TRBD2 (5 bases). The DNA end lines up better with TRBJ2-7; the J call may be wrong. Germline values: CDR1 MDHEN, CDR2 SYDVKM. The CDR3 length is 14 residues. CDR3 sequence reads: CASSLVVIGGEQYF. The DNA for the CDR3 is TGTGCCAGCAGTTTAGTTGTCATCGGAGGCGAGCAGTACTTC.